What follows are 25 T cell receptor beta chains derived from one specimen sequenced in a study of OX40 agonist ivuxolimab in advanced cancers. Generated by immunoSEQ multiplex PCR, the TCRdb table keeps only in-frame clones and is missing some. Here the sample spans over 60,000 clones, roughly 80% being singletons. This sample comprised CD4+ or CD8+ T cells sorted from blood, obtained in a trial of the OX40 agonist ivuxolimab. The source is an adult with an advanced solid tumor such as melanoma, head and neck, liver or kidney cancer.

DNA for the CDR3: TGTGCCAGCAGCTTTAGCAGGGGCAATCAGCCCCAGCATTTT. This gives the protein CASSFSRGNQPQHF. The rearrangement links TRBV7-2 to TRBJ1-5; D is perhaps TRBD1 (5 bases). Germline assignment: CDR1 SGHTA and CDR2 FQGNSA. Trimming shortened V by 3 bases and J by 2 bases, and 8 bases separated the two germline ends. This CDR3 is 14 amino acids long.

This clone was found a few times. The CDR3 nucleotides read TGCGCCAGCAGCTTGGAGGGTTTACCCTACGAGCAGTACGTC. The encoded protein is CASSLEGLPYEQYV. The rearrangement joins TRBV5-1 to TRBJ2-7, with no clear D. The ends were cut back, 0 bases at V and 2 bases at J, with 9 bases in the middle. The germline V gene encodes CDR1 SGHRS and CDR2 YFSETQ. The CDR3 is 14 residues long.

This chain uses TRBV2 with TRBJ1-4; possible D gene TRBD1, 5 bases. The ends were cut back, 2 bases at V and 7 bases at J, with 11 bases in the middle. Germline loops: CDR1 SNHLY, CDR2 FYNNEI. The CDR3 totals 14 residues. CDR3 sequence: CASSEQGFGEKLFF. DNA of the CDR3: TGTGCCAGCAGTGAACAGGGCTTCGGTGAAAAACTGTTTTTT.

The rearrangement uses TRBV11-3 and TRBJ2-3; no reliable D call. CDR3 length: 16 amino acids. V was cut by 0 bases and J by 2 bases, with 12 bases left in between. Germline V lookup: CDR1 SGHNT, CDR2 YENEEA. CDR3 DNA sequence: TGTGCCAGCAGCTTAGATACAGCGAGGTCCACAGATACGCAGTATTTT. This sequence encodes CASSLDTARSTDTQYF. Full variable domain (outside the CDR3, taken from reference TRBV11-3 and TRBJ2-3): EAGVVQSPRYKIIEKKQPVAFWCNPISGHNTLYWYLQNLGQGPELLIRYENEEAVDDSQLPKDRFSAERLKGVDSTLKIQPAELGDSAVYLCASSLDTARSTDTQYFGPGTRLTVL.

The V call is TRBV20-1, the J call TRBJ2-7, with unresolved D. Germline V gives CDR1 DFQATT, CDR2 SNEGSKA (reference sequence). The ends were cut back, 6 bases at V and 7 bases at J, with 13 bases in the middle. The CDR3 consists of 11 residues. CDR3 sequence: CSALGNGEQYV. The CDR3 DNA follows: TGCAGTGCCCTAGGGAATGGGGAGCAGTACGTC.

The rearrangement links TRBV9 to TRBJ2-1, with D possibly being TRBD2 (6 bases). V was cut by 4 bases and J by 0 bases, with 17 bases left in between. This CDR3 region has 17 residues. Germline loops: CDR1 SGDLS, CDR2 YYNGEE. This chain's CDR3 is CASSPRGSGPSYNEQFF. The CDR3 DNA sequence: TGTGCCAGCAGCCCCAGAGGTAGCGGCCCCTCCTACAATGAGCAGTTCTTC.

This clone was seen only once. This rearrangement joins TRBV7-9 to TRBJ2-1; TRBD2 matches at 13 bases. V was clipped by 5 bases and J by 6 bases; unmatched bases: 4. The length of the CDR3 is 15 residues. Per germline, CDR1 SEHNR and CDR2 FQNEAQ (reference sequence). CDR3 sequence reads: CASSGTSGDSNEQFF. The CDR3 region has the DNA TGTGCCAGCAGCGGGACTAGCGGGGATTCCAATGAGCAGTTCTTC.

The CDR3 here is CASSYAERGTEAFF. The DNA for the CDR3 is TGTGCCAGCAGTTACGCCGAGAGGGGCACTGAAGCTTTCTTT. The chain employs TRBV6-5 and TRBJ1-1; TRBD1 is a possible D gene (5 bases). The CDR3 sequence is 14 residues long. Germline V gene data show CDR1 as MNHEY and CDR2 as SVGAGI. V dropped 2 bases and J dropped 4 bases, with 11 bases sitting between them.

The chain employs TRBV11-2 and TRBJ2-1; D not resolved. CDR1 and CDR2 (germline): SGHAT, FQNNGV. The CDR3 runs to 11 residues. V lost 6 bases and J lost 5, with 5 bases in between. The CDR3, as DNA: TGTGCCAGCAGTCGCCACAATGAGCAGTTCTTC. Translated, it gives CASSRHNEQFF.

The chain links TRBV19 to TRBJ2-3; tentatively, D is TRBD1 or TRBD2 (5 bases each). The CDR3 sequence is 12 residues long. Germline V gives CDR1 LNHDA, CDR2 SQIVND (reference sequence). The V end was cut by 4 bases, the J end by 3 bases, with 5 bases between. CDR3 nucleotides: TGTGCCAGTAGTAGGGGGACAGATACGCAGTATTTT. It translates to CASSRGTDTQYF.

By sample fraction, this clone is medium-sized. V and J are TRBV21-1 and TRBJ1-2; the table's TRBD1 call for D was not verified on the DNA. TRBV21-1 is tagged as a pseudogene. The CDR3 is 14 amino acids. The CDR3 DNA reads TGTGCCAGCAGCCAAACTTCAGGGAACTATGGCTACACCTTC. It encodes CASSQTSGNYGYTF.

V and J are TRBV2 and TRBJ2-5; weak D call: TRBD1 (6 bases). The V end was cut by 7 bases, the J end by 5 bases, with 17 bases between. In germline, CDR1 is SNHLY, CDR2 FYNNEI. The CDR3 loop spans 14 amino acids. Here the CDR3 reads CASNPQGREETQYF. CDR3 DNA: TGTGCCAGCAATCCACAGGGTCGCGAGGAGACCCAGTACTTC.

This clone is labeled medium-sized (0.01 to 0.1%). The chain uses TRBV29-1 and TRBJ2-2; D possibly corresponds to TRBD2 (5 bases). From germline, CDR1 is SQVTM and CDR2 ANQGSEA. The CDR3 sequence is 14 residues long. The germline V and J ends were trimmed by 6 bases and 3 bases, with 14 bases remaining between them. CDR3 bases: TGCAGCGTCCACCGGGTCGGGGACACCGGGGAGCTGTTTTTT. Its translation: CSVHRVGDTGELFF.

The chain carries TRBV9 and TRBJ1-1; possibly TRBD1 for D (5 bases). V shed 5 bases and J shed 3 bases, with 14 bases lying between them. The CDR3 totals 14 residues. The V gene's germline CDR1 is SGDLS and CDR2 YYNGEE. CDR3 sequence reads: CASSPRDYDTEAFF. The CDR3 nucleotides read TGTGCCAGCAGTCCCCGGGACTATGACACTGAAGCTTTCTTT.

This chain uses TRBV4-3 with TRBJ1-3, with D possibly matching TRBD1 (6 bases). Germline V lookup: CDR1 LGHNA, CDR2 YSLEER. The V and J ends lost 0 bases and 4 bases respectively, with 13 bases between them. The CDR3 runs 16 residues. The CDR3 region is CASSQDLVGGGNTIYF. In nucleotides, the CDR3 is TGCGCCAGCAGCCAAGATCTCGTAGGGGGAGGAAACACCATATATTTT.

The V call is TRBV7-2, the J call TRBJ1-3; D is unclear. CDR1 and CDR2 (germline): SGHTA, FQGNSA. This CDR3 contains 15 residues. V lost 4 bases and J lost 0, with 10 bases in between. CDR3 sequence (DNA): TGTGCCAGCAGCTCCAGGTTATACTCTGGAAACACCATATATTTT. Its translation is CASSSRLYSGNTIYF.

CDR3: CASSSLPGTEAFF. Here the CDR3 DNA reads TGCGCCAGCAGCTCATTGCCCGGGACAGAAGCTTTCTTT. V is TRBV5-1 and J is TRBJ1-1; D possibly corresponds to TRBD1 (6 bases). The V and J ends lost 3 bases and 8 bases respectively, with 14 bases between them. This CDR3 has 13 residues. Germline lookup yields CDR1 SGHRS and CDR2 YFSETQ.

The genes are TRBV6-1 and TRBJ1-2; no firm D call. Germline V lookup: CDR1 MNHNS, CDR2 SASEGT. CDR3 length: 11 amino acids. V was clipped by 5 bases and J by 8 bases, with 9 bases between them. CDR3 protein: CASSNGYGYTF. CDR3 in DNA: TGTGCCAGCAGTAATGGGTACGGCTACACCTTC.

V usage is TRBV15 and J usage is TRBJ1-2, with D uncertain. CDR3 size: 13 residues. In germline, CDR1 is LNHNV, CDR2 YYDKDF (reference sequence). V lost 0 bases to trimming and J lost 7 bases, with 9 bases between them. The CDR3 DNA reads TGTGCCACCAGCAGAGATACACGGGGTGGCTACACCTTC. This gives the protein CATSRDTRGGYTF.

The rearrangement uses TRBV6-1 and TRBJ2-5, with D unclear. With 3 bases removed from V and 3 bases from J, the gap between germline ends came to 8 bases. This CDR3 comprises 13 residues. Germline CDR1 MNHNS, CDR2 SASEGT. As DNA, the CDR3 is TGTGCCAGCAGTGACAGGCCAAAAGAGACCCAGTACTTC. Translating it yields CASSDRPKETQYF.

This clone was found once. The chain carries TRBV5-1 and TRBJ2-1; 7 positions match TRBD1. Per the germline V gene, CDR1 is SGHRS and CDR2 is YFSETQ. The CDR3 is 16 residues long. The J segment lost 0 bases and the V segment lost 4 bases, leaving 7 bases of the junction unmatched. Here the CDR3 DNA reads TGCGCCAGCAGCCCGCTTGCAGGGGGCTCCTACAATGAGCAGTTCTTC. Protein: CASSPLAGGSYNEQFF.

This chain connects TRBV6-5 to TRBJ2-1; D tentatively fits TRBD1 or TRBD2 (6 bases each). This CDR3 has 13 residues. CDR1 is MNHEY and CDR2 is SVGAGI in the germline V gene. V was shortened by 6 bases and J by 8 bases, with 14 bases between the two germline ends. In DNA form, the CDR3 reads TGTGCCAGCAGCCGCCCTGGGGGGCATGAGCAGTTCTTC. Translating it yields CASSRPGGHEQFF.

The V call is TRBV30, the J call TRBJ2-1, with a possible D match to TRBD1 (6 bases). The CDR3 spans 15 residues. The germline V gene encodes CDR1 GTSNPN and CDR2 SVGIG (reference sequence). Trimming took 0 bases from V and 6 from J, leaving 15 bases between them. CDR3 nucleotide sequence: TGTGCCTGGAGTGTACTCGTGCTAGGGGGCAATGAGCAGTTCTTC. This sequence encodes CAWSVLVLGGNEQFF. Based on the CDR3 plus reference TRBV30 and TRBJ2-1, the full variable domain is SQTIHQWPATLVQPVGSPLSLECTVEGTSNPNLYWYRQAAGRGLQLLFYSVGIGQISSEVPQNLSASRPQDRQFILSSKKLLLSDSGFYLCAWSVLVLGGNEQFFGPGTRLTVL.

The chain recombines TRBV10-2 with TRBJ2-7, with D possibly being TRBD1 or TRBD2 (5 bases each). The V end was cut by 3 bases, the J end by 3 bases, with 21 bases between. The CDR3 runs to 17 residues. Germline V lookup: CDR1 WSHSY, CDR2 SAAADI. The CDR3 protein is CASSELLGPTPDYEQYV. CDR3 bases: TGCGCCAGCAGTGAATTACTGGGACCCACCCCGGACTACGAGCAGTACGTC.

The chain uses TRBV7-3 and TRBJ2-2; a possible D gene is TRBD1 (6 bases). The CDR3 has 15 residues. V was cut by 5 bases and J by 0 bases, with 10 bases left in between. Per germline, CDR1 SGHTA and CDR2 FQGTGA. CDR3 sequence reads: CASSLRTANTGELFF. The CDR3 DNA follows: TGTGCCAGCAGCCTCCGGACAGCGAACACCGGGGAGCTGTTTTTT.